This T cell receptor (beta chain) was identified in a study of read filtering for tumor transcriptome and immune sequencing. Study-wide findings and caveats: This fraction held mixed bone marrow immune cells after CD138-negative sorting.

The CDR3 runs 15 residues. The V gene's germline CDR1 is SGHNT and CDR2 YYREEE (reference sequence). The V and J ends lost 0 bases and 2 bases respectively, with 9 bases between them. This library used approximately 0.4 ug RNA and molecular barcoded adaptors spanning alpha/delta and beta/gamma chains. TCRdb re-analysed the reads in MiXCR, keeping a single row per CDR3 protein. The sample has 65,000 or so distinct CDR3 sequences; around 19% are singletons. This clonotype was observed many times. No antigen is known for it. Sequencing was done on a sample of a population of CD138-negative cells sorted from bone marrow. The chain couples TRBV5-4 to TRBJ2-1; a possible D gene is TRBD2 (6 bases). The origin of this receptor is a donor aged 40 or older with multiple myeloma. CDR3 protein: CASSLESGAYNEQFF. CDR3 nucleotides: TGTGCCAGCAGCTTGGAGTCGGGAGCCTACAATGAGCAGTTCTTC.